The 15 T cell receptor beta chains below were found in one sample sequenced in a study of cytomegalovirus exposure and HLA in healthy donors. PCR involved 60 Vbeta and 13 Jbeta primers. TCRdb keeps only in-frame clones here, not all; method: immunoSEQ multiplex PCR. The profile shows fewer than 200,000 clones, roughly 76% of them singletons. Specimen: PBMCs. The origin of the receptors is a man aged 55-75 years in good health and CMV-seronegative.

This clone occurred a few times. V usage is TRBV9 and J usage is TRBJ2-5; D unresolved. Trimming cost V 0 bases and J 5 bases, with 8 bases left between them. Per germline, CDR1 SGDLS and CDR2 YYNGEE. This CDR3 comprises 13 residues. The CDR3 bases are TGTGCCAGCAGCGTAGACGGCAGGGAGACCCAGTACTTC. As protein: CASSVDGRETQYF.

The V and J genes are TRBV7-9 and TRBJ2-7, with a possible D match to TRBD2 (6 bases). Trimming left V 10 bases short and J 2 bases short, with 21 bases between. CDR1 and CDR2 from the germline V gene are SEHNR and FQNEAQ (reference sequence). The CDR3 totals 15 residues. This CDR3 is CATEGRTIGPYEQYF. CDR3 DNA: TGTGCCACCGAGGGAAGGACTATTGGCCCCTACGAGCAGTACTTC.

This clone was observed a handful of times. The chain combines TRBV19 with TRBJ2-7; 8 bases map to TRBD2. The V gene end was trimmed by 3 bases and the J gene end by 5 bases; junction bases not matched to a gene: 6. The CDR3 consists of 14 residues. Germline V lookup: CDR1 LNHDA, CDR2 SQIVND (reference sequence). As DNA, the CDR3 is TGTGCCAGTAGTATGGCGGGAGGATTAAACGAGCAGTACTTC. It encodes CASSMAGGLNEQYF.

The J gene is TRBJ2-3, the V gene TRBV27, with TRBD2 matching 8 bases. Germline V CDR1 and CDR2: MNHEY, SMNVEV (reference sequence). V lost 3 bases, J lost 4 bases, and 18 bases stayed unmatched. The CDR3 sequence is 19 residues long. The CDR3 region has the DNA TGTGCCAGCAGTTTCGGAGGAAGCGGGAGTGGGGCAGTGCCAGATACGCAGTATTTT. It yields the protein CASSFGGSGSGAVPDTQYF.

This clone was counted once. The chain couples TRBV5-1 to TRBJ2-6; D is perhaps TRBD1 (5 bases). V lost 1 base and J lost 0, with 17 bases in between. The CDR3 has 19 residues. Germline V gives CDR1 SGHRS, CDR2 YFSETQ. CDR3 sequence (DNA): TGCGCCAGCAGCTTGCCCCTTGTTGCGACAGCCTCTGGGGCCAACGTCCTGACTTTC. Translating it yields CASSLPLVATASGANVLTF.

The chain has TRBV5-6 and TRBJ2-1; TRBD2 matches 8 bases. The CDR3 is made up of 16 amino acids. Trimming at V came to 6 bases and at J to 3 bases, leaving 11 bases not matched to a gene. Germline CDR1 reads SGHDT; CDR2 reads YYEEEE. CDR3: CASTPTPTSGYNEQFF. The CDR3 region has the DNA TGTGCCAGCACACCCACGCCCACTAGCGGCTACAATGAGCAGTTCTTC.

This chain uses TRBV4-1 with TRBJ2-1; the match to TRBD2 covers 10 bases. Germline values: CDR1 MGHRA, CDR2 YSYEKL. Trimming removed 4 bases from V and 8 bases from J; junction bases left unmatched: 8. The CDR3 runs to 15 residues. CDR3: CASSPVSGRAHEQFF. The DNA for the CDR3 is TGCGCCAGCAGCCCAGTCAGCGGGAGGGCCCATGAGCAGTTCTTC.

A word on this clone: Germline is not matched at one junction end, which may reflect a read error. This rearrangement joins TRBV6-4 to TRBJ1-1, with TRBD1 matching over 10 bases. The CDR3 runs 16 residues. CDR1 is MRHNA and CDR2 is SNTAGT in the germline V gene. Here the CDR3 DNA reads TGTGCCAGCAGAGACTCCGACAGGGGGCTCAACACTGAAGCTTTCTTT. This codes for CASRDSDRGLNTEAFF.

The chain is built from TRBV28 and TRBJ2-1; 11 positions agree with TRBD2. J was trimmed by 14 bases and V by 3 bases; bases with no gene match: 18. Germline V gene sequence: CDR1 MDHEN, CDR2 SYDVKM. This CDR3 comprises 17 residues. CDR3 loop: CASSFNNLAGGRKVEFF. Here the CDR3 DNA reads TGTGCCAGCAGTTTCAACAATCTAGCGGGGGGCCGAAAAGTTGAGTTCTTC.

This rearrangement joins TRBV5-1 to TRBJ2-2, with TRBD2 matching 7 bases. The CDR3 has 15 amino acids. V dropped 3 bases and J dropped 5; count of bases not matched to a gene: 7. Germline V lookup: CDR1 SGHRS, CDR2 YFSETQ. The CDR3 bases are TGCGCCAGCAGCTCGCTATTCGGGGGGACCGGGGAGCTGTTTTTT. Translating it yields CASSSLFGGTGELFF.

V usage is TRBV5-1 and J usage is TRBJ1-1; D might be TRBD1 (5 bases). The length of the CDR3 is 13 residues. Trimming shortened V by 5 bases and J by 8 bases, and 16 bases separated the two germline ends. Germline loops: CDR1 SGHRS, CDR2 YFSETQ. CDR3 sequence reads: CASRPAGTVEAFF. The CDR3 bases are TGCGCCAGCAGACCAGCGGGGACGGTCGAAGCTTTCTTT. Using reference TRBV5-1 and TRBJ1-1 for the parts outside the CDR3, the full variable domain is KAGVTQTPRYLIKTRGQQVTLSCSPISGHRSVSWYQQTPGQGLQFLFEYFSETQRNKGNFPGRFSGRQFSNSRSEMNVSTLELGDSALYLCASRPAGTVEAFFGQGTRLTVV.

This clone was seen only once. The rearrangement uses TRBV30 and TRBJ1-1, with unresolved D. The CDR3 sequence is 11 residues long. The germline V gene encodes CDR1 GTSNPN and CDR2 SVGIG (reference sequence). Trimming left V 4 bases short and J 6 bases short, with 9 bases between. The CDR3 DNA is TGTGCCTGGAAGTTCCGGGCTGAAGCTTTCTTT. The encoded protein is CAWKFRAEAFF.

The chain has TRBV7-2 and TRBJ2-6, with TRBD2 identical over 7 bases. CDR3 length: 16 amino acids. CDR1 is SGHTA, CDR2 FQGNSA, per germline. With 3 bases clipped from V and 2 bases from J, the junction kept 4 bases outside the gene matches. In nucleotides, the CDR3 is TGTGCCAGCAGCTTTGGGAGCGGGACTGGGGCCAACGTCCTGACTTTC. Translation gives CASSFGSGTGANVLTF.

The chain uses TRBV7-8 and TRBJ2-3; D perhaps matches TRBD2 (7 bases). Germline values: CDR1 SGHVS, CDR2 FQNEAQ. The CDR3 has 14 residues. Trimming took 8 bases from V and 6 from J, leaving 18 bases between them. The DNA for the CDR3 is TGTGCCAGCGGCAAAAGGGGGGGGGAGGATACGCAGTATTTT. This sequence encodes CASGKRGGEDTQYF.

CDR3: CASSFPGTWNEQFF. For the CDR3, the DNA is TGTGCCAGCAGCTTCCCAGGTACTTGGAATGAGCAGTTCTTC. The chain couples TRBV11-2 to TRBJ2-1; no definite D call. From germline, CDR1 is SGHAT and CDR2 FQNNGV. V was pared by 3 bases and J by 7 bases, with 13 bases between. The CDR3 spans 14 residues.